Listed below are T cell receptor beta chains from one sample, sequenced in a study of naive and memory T cell subsets. TCRdb re-called the UMI-ligation and nested PCR reads with MiXCR, one entry per CDR3 protein. Of more than 13,000 distinct CDR3 sequences listed, roughly 5.2% were seen once; the top ten hold roughly 8%. Material: skin, obtained from a tuberculin skin test site. Receptors originate from an adult in good health. The CDR3 runs from the conserved cysteine through the conserved F or W. D genes are given only for firm matches. Part of the rows lack a size; the others show once, few, many or a class for expanded clones.

D gene: NA
V gene: TRBV7-2
J gene: TRBJ2-7
clone size: many
CDR3 DNA: TGTGCCAGCAGCTTAACCCCAAGGGGGTCCTACGAGCAGTACTTC
CDR3 protein: CASSLTPRGSYEQYF

D gene: TRBD1
V gene: TRBV7-2
J gene: TRBJ2-1
clone size: many
CDR3 DNA: TGTGCCAGCAGCTTACAGGGGGCGCGCGATGAGCAGTTCTTC
CDR3 protein: CASSLQGARDEQFF

D gene: NA
V gene: TRBV6-2/TRBV6-3
J gene: TRBJ1-1
clone size: few
CDR3 DNA: TGTGCCAGCAGTCCACGGGTACGGGTCTCTGAAGCTTTCTTT
CDR3 protein: CASSPRVRVSEAFF

D gene: TRBD2
V gene: TRBV18
J gene: TRBJ2-2
clone size: NA
CDR3 DNA: TGTGCCAGCTCACCTCTTGGACTAGCGGGGGCCAACACCGGGGAGCTGTTTTTT
CDR3 protein: CASSPLGLAGANTGELFF

D gene: TRBD1
V gene: TRBV20-1
J gene: TRBJ1-1
clone size: NA
CDR3 DNA: TGCAGTGCAAGAGGGTCGGGACAGGGGAACACTGAAGCTTTCTTT
CDR3 protein: CSARGSGQGNTEAFF

D gene: NA
V gene: TRBV7-8
J gene: TRBJ1-5
clone size: many
CDR3 DNA: TGTGCCAGCTCCCAACAGGGTGGACAGCCCCAGCATTTT
CDR3 protein: CASSQQGGQPQHF

D gene: NA
V gene: TRBV2
J gene: TRBJ1-2
clone size: many
CDR3 DNA: TGTGCCAGCAGTGACTACTATGGCTACACCTTC
CDR3 protein: CASSDYYGYTF

D gene: NA
V gene: TRBV20-1
J gene: TRBJ2-7
clone size: many
CDR3 DNA: TGCAGTGCTTTCGCCGCCGCCCAGGGGAAATGGTACGAGCAGTACTTC
CDR3 protein: CSAFAAAQGKWYEQYF

D gene: TRBD1
V gene: TRBV5-6
J gene: TRBJ1-5
clone size: many
CDR3 DNA: TGTGCCAGCAGCTTGGCTGGGACCGGGACAGGGGGGGATCAGCCCCAGCATTTT
CDR3 protein: CASSLAGTGTGGDQPQHF

D gene: TRBD1
V gene: TRBV20-1
J gene: TRBJ1-5
clone size: many
CDR3 DNA: TGCAGTGCTAGTATTACCAGGGGGCGTAATCAGCCCCAGCATTTT
CDR3 protein: CSASITRGRNQPQHF

D gene: NA
V gene: TRBV20-1
J gene: TRBJ1-1
clone size: few
CDR3 DNA: TGCAGTGCTAGAGAGCTTCGAGGGGTTATTGGAGCTTTCTTT
CDR3 protein: CSARELRGVIGAFF